This paragraph covers one TCR beta chain sequence. Here immunoSEQ multiplex PCR was the method, and the copy in TCRdb shows in-frame clones only, minus some. The sample consists of about 310,000 clones, 90% of them appearing once. Individuals drawn from approximately 22 US areas were roughly 18 to 100 years old. Cohorts were determined from participant-reported clinical history. This entry comes from a study of blood T cell repertoires in COVID-19. Study-level information: Samples came from the United States, Italy and Spain, spanning acute and convalescent COVID-19. PBMCs, B-cell-depleted T cells, or T cells provided the cDNA or gDNA that made up the material.

In germline, CDR1 is SEHNR, CDR2 FQNEAQ (reference sequence). CDR3 length equals 16 residues. J lost 3 bases, V lost 1 base, and 8 bases had no gene match. What was sequenced was PBMCs or T cells enriched from blood (not recorded which). The receptor was isolated from a woman aged 18 to 35 with acute COVID-19. The V call is TRBV7-9, the J call TRBJ1-1, with 7 bases matching TRBD1. The DNA of the CDR3 is TGTGCCAGCAGCTTAGGACAGGGCCTTCCCGACACTGAAGCTTTCTTT. Its translation: CASSLGQGLPDTEAFF. The whole variable domain, filled in from reference TRBV7-9 and TRBJ1-1, reads DTGVSQNPRHKITKRGQNVTFRCDPISEHNRLYWYRQTLGQGPEFLTYFQNEAQLEKSRLLSDRFSAERPKGSFSTLEIQRTEQGDSAMYLCASSLGQGLPDTEAFFGQGTRLTVV.